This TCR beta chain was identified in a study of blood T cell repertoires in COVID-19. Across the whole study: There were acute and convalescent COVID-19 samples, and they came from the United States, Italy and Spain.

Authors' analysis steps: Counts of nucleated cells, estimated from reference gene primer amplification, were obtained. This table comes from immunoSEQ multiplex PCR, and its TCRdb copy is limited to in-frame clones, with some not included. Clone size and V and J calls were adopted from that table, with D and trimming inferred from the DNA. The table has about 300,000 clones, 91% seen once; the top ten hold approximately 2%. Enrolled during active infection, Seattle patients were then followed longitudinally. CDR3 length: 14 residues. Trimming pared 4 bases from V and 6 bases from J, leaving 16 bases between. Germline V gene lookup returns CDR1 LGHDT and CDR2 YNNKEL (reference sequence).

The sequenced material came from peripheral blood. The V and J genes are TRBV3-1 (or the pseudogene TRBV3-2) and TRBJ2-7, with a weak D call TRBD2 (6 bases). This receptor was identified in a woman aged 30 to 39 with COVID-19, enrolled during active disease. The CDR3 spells CASSRGTVPTEQYF. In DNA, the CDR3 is TGTGCCAGCAGCCGAGGGACTGTACCTACCGAGCAGTACTTC.